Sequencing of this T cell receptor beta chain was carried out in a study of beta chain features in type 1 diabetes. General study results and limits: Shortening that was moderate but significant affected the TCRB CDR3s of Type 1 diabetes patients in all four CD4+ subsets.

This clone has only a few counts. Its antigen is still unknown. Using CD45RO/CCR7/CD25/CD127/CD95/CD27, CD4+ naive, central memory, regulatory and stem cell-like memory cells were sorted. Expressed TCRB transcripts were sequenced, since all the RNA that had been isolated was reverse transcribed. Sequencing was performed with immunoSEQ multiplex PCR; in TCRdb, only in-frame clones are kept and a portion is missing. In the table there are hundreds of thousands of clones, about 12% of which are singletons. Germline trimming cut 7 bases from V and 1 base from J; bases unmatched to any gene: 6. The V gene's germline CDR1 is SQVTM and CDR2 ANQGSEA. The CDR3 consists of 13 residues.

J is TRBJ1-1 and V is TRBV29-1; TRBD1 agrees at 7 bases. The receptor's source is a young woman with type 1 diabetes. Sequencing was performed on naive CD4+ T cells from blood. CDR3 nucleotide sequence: TGCAGCGCCTCCGGGACAGAGAACACTGAAGCTTTCTTT. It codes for CSASGTENTEAFF. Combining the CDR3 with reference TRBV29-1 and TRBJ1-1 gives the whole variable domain SAVISQKPSRDICQRGTSLTIQCQVDSQVTMMFWYRQQPGQSLTLIATANQGSEATYESGFVIDKFPISRPNLTFSTLTVSNMSPEDSSIYLCSASGTENTEAFFGQGTRLTVV.